This TCR beta chain originates from a study of metastatic and nonmetastatic thyroid tumors. Study-wide background: For malignant and benign thyroid patients, tumor or nodule tissue and blood were the sources whose repertoires were compared.

This clone was observed many times. In germline, CDR1 is MNHNS, CDR2 SASEGT. Trimming stripped 5 bases from V and 4 bases from J, with 15 bases between. The CDR3 is 14 amino acids. Before thyroid surgery, none of the patients had received any treatment. In the source study's methods: The study took CDR3 differences across clinicopathological groups and made a distant-metastasis classifier for papillary thyroid cancer from them. Using MiXCR, TCRdb re-called clones from the PCR reads. The V and J calls shown here were made by TCRdb, not taken from the authors' results. Found here are over 15,000 clones, 16% of them singletons; the top ten hold approximately 17%.

The rearrangement links TRBV6-1 to TRBJ2-7; D is perhaps TRBD2 (6 bases). Source material: blood. This TCR was recovered from a male donor with papillary thyroid cancer or a benign thyroid nodule (not recorded which). Some clones in this sample may be carry-over from other donors' samples. CDR3 residues: CASSSRTTLYEQYF. The CDR3 DNA follows: TGTGCCAGCAGTTCCCGGACTACATTGTACGAGCAGTACTTC.